These 6 T cell receptor beta chains share one sample of origin, sequenced in a study of T cells in Graves' hyperthyroidism and ophthalmopathy. Amplified TCR beta CDR3 regions came from RNA transcripts. Primed by the HTBI set, a first-round RT-PCR was run on the TCR CDR3. TCRdb re-called the multiplex PCR reads through MiXCR, storing one row per CDR3 protein. The repertoire has about 400,000 distinct CDR3 sequences, 15% to 19% of them found once; the top ten carry 13% to 15%. The sample comprised blood. These receptor sequences come from a woman between 18 and 29 years old with Graves' hyperthyroidism.

This clonotype was recorded a few times. The rearrangement links TRBV4-3 to TRBJ2-7, with D perhaps TRBD2 (6 bases). V was pared by 2 bases and J by 1 base, with 24 bases between. This CDR3 comprises 19 residues. Germline V gene data show CDR1 as LGHNA and CDR2 as YSLEER. CDR3 nucleotide sequence: TGCGCCAGCAGCCAATCCCTACTACCGGGCGGGGCATCATCCTACGAGCAGTACTTC. It yields the protein CASSQSLLPGGASSYEQYF.

This clonotype was seen ten or more times. V gene TRBV14 combines with J gene TRBJ1-1; no clear D. From germline, CDR1 is SGHDN and CDR2 FVKESK. Trimming pared 0 bases from V and 4 bases from J, leaving 12 bases between. The CDR3 runs 15 residues. CDR3 in DNA: TGTGCCAGCAGCCAAGAAGTGGCGCGGGGCACTGAAGCTTTCTTT. Protein: CASSQEVARGTEAFF.

J is TRBJ1-5 and V is TRBV19; D might be TRBD1 (6 bases). This CDR3 region has 15 residues. Germline CDR1 LNHDA, CDR2 SQIVND (reference sequence). V was pared by 3 bases and J by 5 bases, with 14 bases between. As DNA, the CDR3 is TGTGCCAGTAGTATCGAGGCTGGGGGCGATCAGCCCCAGCATTTT. Its translation: CASSIEAGGDQPQHF.

This rearrangement joins TRBV5-6 to TRBJ2-1; 10 nucleotides line up with TRBD2. The V gene end was trimmed by 2 bases and the J gene end by 10 bases; junction bases not matched to a gene: 6. The CDR3 sequence is 14 residues long. CDR1 is SGHDT, CDR2 YYEEEE, per germline. The CDR3 spells CASSFGLAGEEQFF. For the CDR3, the DNA is TGTGCCAGCAGCTTTGGGCTAGCGGGAGAAGAGCAGTTCTTC. Together with reference TRBV5-6 and TRBJ2-1, the CDR3 gives the full variable domain: DAGVTQSPTHLIKTRGQQVTLRCSPKSGHDTVSWYQQALGQGPQFIFQYYEEEERQRGNFPDRFSGHQFPNYSSELNVNALLLGDSALYLCASSFGLAGEEQFFGPGTRLTVL.

The V call is TRBV4-3, the J call TRBJ2-3, with D tentatively TRBD1 (5 bases). V lost 4 bases and J 6 bases, leaving 17 bases between the germline ends. The CDR3 runs to 15 residues. Germline-derived CDR1 and CDR2 are LGHNA and YSLEER. CDR3: CASSPTGHLTDTQYF. CDR3 nucleotide sequence: TGCGCCAGCAGCCCAACAGGTCACCTCACTGATACGCAGTATTTT.

This clonotype was found many times. The chain joins TRBV11-3 to TRBJ2-7; unclear D gene. The V and J ends lost 3 bases and 2 bases respectively, with 11 bases between them. This CDR3 has 14 residues. Looked up from germline, CDR1 is SGHNT and CDR2 is YENEEA. The CDR3 loop reads CASSFGDGPYEQYF. CDR3 DNA sequence: TGTGCCAGCAGCTTCGGAGACGGACCCTACGAGCAGTACTTC.